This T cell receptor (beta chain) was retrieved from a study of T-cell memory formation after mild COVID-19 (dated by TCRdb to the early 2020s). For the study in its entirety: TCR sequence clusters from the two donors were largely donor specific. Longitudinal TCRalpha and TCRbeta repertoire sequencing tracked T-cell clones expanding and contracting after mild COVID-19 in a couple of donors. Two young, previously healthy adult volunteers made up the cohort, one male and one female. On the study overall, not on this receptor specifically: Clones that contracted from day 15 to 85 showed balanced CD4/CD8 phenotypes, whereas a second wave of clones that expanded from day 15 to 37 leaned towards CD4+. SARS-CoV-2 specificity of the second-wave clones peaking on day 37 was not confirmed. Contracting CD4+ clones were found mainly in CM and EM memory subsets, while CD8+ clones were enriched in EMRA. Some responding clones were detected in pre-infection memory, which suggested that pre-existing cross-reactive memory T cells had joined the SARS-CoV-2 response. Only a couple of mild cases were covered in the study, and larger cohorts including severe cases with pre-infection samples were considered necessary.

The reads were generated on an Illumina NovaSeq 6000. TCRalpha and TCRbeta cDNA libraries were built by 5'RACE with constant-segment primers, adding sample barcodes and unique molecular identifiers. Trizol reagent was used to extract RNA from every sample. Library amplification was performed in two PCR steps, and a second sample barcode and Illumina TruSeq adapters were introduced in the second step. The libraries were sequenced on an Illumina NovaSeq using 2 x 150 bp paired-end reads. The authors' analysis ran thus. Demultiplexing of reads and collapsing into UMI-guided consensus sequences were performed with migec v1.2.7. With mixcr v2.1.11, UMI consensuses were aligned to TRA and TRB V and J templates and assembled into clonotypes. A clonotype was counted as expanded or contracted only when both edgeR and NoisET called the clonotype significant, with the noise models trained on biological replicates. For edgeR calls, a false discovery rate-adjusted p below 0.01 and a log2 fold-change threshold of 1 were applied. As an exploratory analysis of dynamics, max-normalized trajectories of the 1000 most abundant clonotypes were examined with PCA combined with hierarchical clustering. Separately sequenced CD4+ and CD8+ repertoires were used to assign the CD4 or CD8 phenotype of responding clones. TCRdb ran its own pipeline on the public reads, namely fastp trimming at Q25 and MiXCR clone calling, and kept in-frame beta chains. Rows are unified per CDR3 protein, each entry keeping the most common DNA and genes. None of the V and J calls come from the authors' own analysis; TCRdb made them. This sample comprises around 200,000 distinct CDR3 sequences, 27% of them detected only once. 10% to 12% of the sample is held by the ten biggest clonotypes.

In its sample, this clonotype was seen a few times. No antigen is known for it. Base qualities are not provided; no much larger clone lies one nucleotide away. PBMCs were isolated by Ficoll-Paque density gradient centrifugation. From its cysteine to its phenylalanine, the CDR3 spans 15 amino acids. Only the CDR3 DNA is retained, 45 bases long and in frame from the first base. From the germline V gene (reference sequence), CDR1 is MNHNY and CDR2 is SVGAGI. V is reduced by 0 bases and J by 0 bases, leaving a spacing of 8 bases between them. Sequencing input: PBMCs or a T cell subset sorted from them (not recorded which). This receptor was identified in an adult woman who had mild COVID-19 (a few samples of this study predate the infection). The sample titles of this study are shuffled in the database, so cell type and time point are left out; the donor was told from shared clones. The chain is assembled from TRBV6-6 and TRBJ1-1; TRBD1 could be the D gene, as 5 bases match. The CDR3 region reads CASSYSRGMNTEAFF. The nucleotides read TGTGCCAGCAGTTACTCGAGGGGAATGAACACTGAAGCTTTCTTT.